The present T cell receptor (beta chain) was sequenced within a study of shared clonotypes between healthy human individuals. Naive CD8 isolation took CD45RO-negative cells positively selected for CCR7 and excluded terminally differentiated effector memory CD45RA+ cells. Some clones are missing from TCRdb's copy, which holds only in-frame ones; the method was immunoSEQ multiplex PCR. This table has around 1.9 million clones, 85% to 95% appearing once. CDR3 length: 15 residues. Germline loops: CDR1 SGHDT, CDR2 YYEEEE. V lost 2 bases to trimming and J lost 1 base; unmatched junction nucleotides: 4. The clonotype comes from a man aged 18 to 29 in good health. Some clones in this sample may be carry-over from other donors' samples. Sequenced input: naive CD8+ T cells from PBMCs. V gene TRBV5-6 combines with J gene TRBJ2-7; 9 bases match TRBD2. This CDR3 reads CASSFMTSGSYEQYF. CDR3 in DNA: TGTGCCAGCAGCTTTATGACTAGCGGATCCTACGAGCAGTACTTC.